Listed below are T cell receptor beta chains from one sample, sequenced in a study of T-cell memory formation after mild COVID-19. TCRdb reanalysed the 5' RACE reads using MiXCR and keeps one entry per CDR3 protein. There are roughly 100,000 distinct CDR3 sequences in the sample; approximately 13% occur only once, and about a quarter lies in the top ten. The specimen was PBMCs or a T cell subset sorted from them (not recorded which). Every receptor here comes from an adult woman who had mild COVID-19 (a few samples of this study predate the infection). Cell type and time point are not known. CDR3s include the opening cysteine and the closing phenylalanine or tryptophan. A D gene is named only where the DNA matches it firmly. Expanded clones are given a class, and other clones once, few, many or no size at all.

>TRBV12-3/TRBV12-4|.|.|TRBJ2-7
TGTGCCAGCAGTTTGGTAGACCCGGGTTCCTACGAGCAGTACTTC
CASSLVDPGSYEQYF
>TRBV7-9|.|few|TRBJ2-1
TGTGCCAGCAGCCCCCGCCAAGGCTTCGATGAGCAGTTCTTC
CASSPRQGFDEQFF
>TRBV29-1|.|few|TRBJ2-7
TGCAGCGTTGGTAGCCTGGGCGGAGGCTTCATCTACGAGCAGTACTTC
CSVGSLGGGFIYEQYF
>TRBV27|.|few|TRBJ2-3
TGTGCCAGCAGTTCGGAAATCCCGCCTTCCAATACGCAGTATTTT
CASSSEIPPSNTQYF
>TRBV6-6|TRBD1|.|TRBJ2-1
TGTGCCAGCAGTTACTCGGACAGGGAGTACTACAATGAGCAGTTCTTC
CASSYSDREYYNEQFF
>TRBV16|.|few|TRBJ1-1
TGTGCCAGCAGCCAAGGCTCACTCGGGGTGGGCACTGAAGCTTTCTTT
CASSQGSLGVGTEAFF
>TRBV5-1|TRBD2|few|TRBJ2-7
TGCGCCAGCAGCGTGACAACTAGCGGGGGGACGGGGGAGCAGTACTTC
CASSVTTSGGTGEQYF
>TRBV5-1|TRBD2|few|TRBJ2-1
TGCGCCAGCAGCCTCCTGGGACTAGGGGATGAGCAGTTCTTC
CASSLLGLGDEQFF
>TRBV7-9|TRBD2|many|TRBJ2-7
TGTGCCAGCAGCTTGGGGCCAGAGGTTAGCGGGGGGCGACGTCCCTACGAGCAGTACTTC
CASSLGPEVSGGRRPYEQYF
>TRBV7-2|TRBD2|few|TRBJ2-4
TGTGCCAGCAGCTTAGAGGACCCCGCGGGAGGGCCCCGGGGGCCAAAAAACATTCAGTACTTC
CASSLEDPAGGPRGPKNIQYF
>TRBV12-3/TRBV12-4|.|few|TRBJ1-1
TGTGCCAGCCGGGACATAGAGTGGAACACTGAAGCTTTCTTT
CASRDIEWNTEAFF
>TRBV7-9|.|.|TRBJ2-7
TGTGCCAGCAGCTTAAACAGTGCGGCCGAGCAGTACTTC
CASSLNSAAEQYF
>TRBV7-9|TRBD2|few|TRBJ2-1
TGTGCCAGCAGCTTTCAAGCGGGAGTGTATTTCGATGAGCAGTTCTTC
CASSFQAGVYFDEQFF
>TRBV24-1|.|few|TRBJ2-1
TGTGCCACCAGTATCCCCGTTGGGCGGGGAGGCAATGAGCAGTTCTTC
CATSIPVGRGGNEQFF